This T cell receptor (beta chain) was observed in a study of blood T cell repertoires in COVID-19. TCRdb's copy holds only in-frame clones and misses some; the assay was immunoSEQ multiplex PCR. The sample has about 290,000 clones, around four fifths seen once. The V gene's germline CDR1 is MGHRA and CDR2 YSYEKL. The CDR3 is made up of 19 amino acids. V was cut by 6 bases and J by 4 bases, with 28 bases left in between. What was sequenced was peripheral blood. This chain uses TRBV4-1 with TRBJ2-1; possibly TRBD1 for D (5 bases). The TCR comes from a woman aged 50 to 60 with active or convalescent COVID-19. CDR3 in DNA: TGCGCCAGCAGTCCATTAGGGGAAGAGAAATATGGAACATACAATGAGCAGTTCTTC. Residues: CASSPLGEEKYGTYNEQFF.